This note documents a single TCR beta chain sequence. Sample-barcoded 5' priming and a J-beta primer mix drove a second PCR of 7 to 11 cycles. TCRdb reprocessed the 5' RACE reads via MiXCR and lists one record per CDR3 protein. This sample has more than 500,000 distinct CDR3 sequences, with roughly a quarter found just once. The CDR3 runs to 16 residues. V shed 3 bases and J 1 base; nucleotides not matched to a gene: 5. Germline CDR1 is SGDLS and CDR2 is YYNGEE. This specimen belongs to a study of blood T cells in healthy people across ages. This same sample was also taken into another study, of T cells of mothers and their children.

The sequenced sample was blood. The chain has TRBV9 and TRBJ2-5; TRBD2 matches at 11 bases. The TCR was taken from a boy aged 2 to 10 in good health. DNA of the CDR3: TGTGCCAGCAGCGGGGGACTAGCGGTTTTCCAAGAGACCCAGTACTTC. It codes for CASSGGLAVFQETQYF.